Shown below are 15 T cell receptor beta chains from a single sample sequenced in a study of shared clonotypes between healthy human individuals. Assay used: immunoSEQ multiplex PCR; TCRdb lists only in-frame clones, some missing. The data hold roughly 2 million clones, with about 94% observed a single time. Naive CD8 cells lacked CD45RO and underwent positive selection for CCR7, leaving out terminally differentiated effector memory CD45RA+ cells. Sequencing input: naive CD8+ T cells sorted from blood. These receptors came from a man aged 18 to 29 in good health.

A note on this clone: At one end the junction does not follow the germline gene, possibly because of a read error. The V and J genes are TRBV11-1 and TRBJ2-7, with TRBD1 identical over 7 bases. CDR1 SGHAT and CDR2 FQDESV come from the germline V gene (reference sequence). The CDR3 runs to 15 residues. CDR3: CASSLKGDSSHEQYF. The CDR3 DNA reads as TGTGCCAGCAGCTTAAAAGGGGACAGCTCCCACGAGCAGTACTTC.

The rearrangement uses TRBV27 and TRBJ2-3; TRBD2 aligns across 11 bases. Germline V gives CDR1 MNHEY, CDR2 SMNVEV (reference sequence). The CDR3 runs to 14 residues. The J segment lost 4 bases and the V segment lost 5 bases, leaving 2 bases of the junction unmatched. The CDR3 sequence: CASSVAGGPDTQYF. The CDR3 coding sequence is TGTGCCAGCAGTGTAGCGGGGGGGCCAGATACGCAGTATTTT.

In regard to this clone: This same CDR3 is encoded by further DNA sequences in the sample. CDR3 region: CASSLGYNEQFF. The DNA for the CDR3 is TGTGCCAGCAGTTTAGGCTACAATGAGCAGTTCTTC. The chain links TRBV27 to TRBJ2-1, with D uncertain. The germline V gene encodes CDR1 MNHEY and CDR2 SMNVEV (reference sequence). V lost 2 bases and J lost 3, with 2 bases in between. The CDR3 sequence is 12 residues long.

The genes are TRBV5-4 and TRBJ2-7; D unresolved. Germline V lookup: CDR1 SGHNT, CDR2 YYREEE (reference sequence). The CDR3 has 14 amino acids. The V end lost 1 base, the J end lost 2 bases, and 10 bases lay between the germline ends. Written as DNA, the CDR3 is TGTGCCAGCAGCTTGAGGACGGTACCCTACGAGCAGTACTTC. This translates into CASSLRTVPYEQYF.

A note on this clone: The sample has other DNA sequences that encode this CDR3 too. This chain joins TRBV7-8 and TRBJ2-7, with TRBD2 matching 8 bases. V gave up 3 bases and J gave up 4 bases; unmatched junction bases: 2. Germline CDR1 reads SGHVS; CDR2 reads FQNEAQ. This CDR3 spans 13 amino acids. The CDR3 sequence: CASSLRGAYEQYF. The DNA of the CDR3 is TGTGCCAGCAGCTTGCGGGGGGCGTACGAGCAGTACTTC.

The V gene is TRBV6-5, the J gene TRBJ2-1, with unresolved D. The ends were cut back, 0 bases at V and 6 bases at J, with 15 bases in the middle. This CDR3 region has 16 residues. The V gene's germline CDR1 is MNHEY and CDR2 SVGAGI. CDR3 nucleotides: TGTGCCAGCAGTTACTCCCCCCGGACGGCTTCCAATGAGCAGTTCTTC. Translation gives CASSYSPRTASNEQFF.

Concerning this clone itself: The junction differs from germline at one of its ends, possibly a read error. The chain recombines TRBV10-1 with TRBJ1-4; D remains ambiguous. This CDR3 spans 13 amino acids. CDR1 and CDR2 (germline): WNHNN, SYGVQD (reference sequence). In DNA form, the CDR3 reads TGCGCCAGCCCGACTACCCCTAAGGAAAAACTGTTTTTT. Translated: CASPTTPKEKLFF.

The V gene is TRBV29-1, the J gene TRBJ2-3, with 9 bases fitting TRBD2. The J segment lost 5 bases and the V segment lost 4 bases, leaving 7 bases of the junction unmatched. Germline lookup yields CDR1 SQVTM and CDR2 ANQGSEA. The CDR3 is made up of 14 amino acids. The CDR3 DNA reads as TGCAGCGTTGTTGCTAGCGGGGAGGAAGATACGCAGTATTTT. The encoded protein is CSVVASGEEDTQYF.

The V gene is TRBV19, the J gene TRBJ2-1; a weak D match, TRBD1 (6 bases). There are 16 residues in the CDR3. The V end was cut by 6 bases, the J end by 3 bases, with 18 bases between. CDR1 and CDR2 (germline): LNHDA, SQIVND (reference sequence). CDR3 sequence: CASSYMDSKSYNEQFF. Here the CDR3 DNA reads TGTGCCAGTAGCTATATGGACAGTAAGAGCTACAATGAGCAGTTCTTC.

The genes are TRBV6-5 and TRBJ1-1, with D perhaps TRBD1 (6 bases). The CDR3 runs to 14 residues. V lost 5 bases to trimming and J lost 1 base, with 11 bases between them. The germline gives CDR1 MNHEY, CDR2 SVGAGI. The CDR3 coding sequence is TGTGCCAGCAGTAACAGGGTTGGGAACACTGAAGCTTTCTTT. Protein product: CASSNRVGNTEAFF.

The rearrangement uses TRBV30 and TRBJ2-7; possibly TRBD2 for D (6 bases). The germline V and J ends were trimmed by 2 bases and 0 bases, with 14 bases remaining between them. The CDR3 has 15 residues. Germline values: CDR1 GTSNPN, CDR2 SVGIG (reference sequence). This chain's CDR3 is CAWSNSGLSSYEQYF. CDR3 DNA sequence: TGTGCCTGGAGTAATAGCGGATTAAGCTCCTACGAGCAGTACTTC.

The gene calls are TRBV4-1 and TRBJ1-3; a weak D match, TRBD1 (6 bases). The length of the CDR3 is 13 residues. Trimming stripped 4 bases from V and 3 bases from J, with 7 bases between. CDR1 is MGHRA and CDR2 is YSYEKL in the germline V gene. CDR3 protein: CASSRTVGNTIYF. CDR3 coding DNA: TGCGCCAGCAGCCGGACAGTTGGAAACACCATATATTTT.

This chain connects TRBV11-2 to TRBJ1-1; 8 nucleotides agree with TRBD1. CDR1 is SGHAT and CDR2 is FQNNGV in the germline V gene. This CDR3 is built from 16 residues. V lost 6 bases, J lost 3 bases, and 12 bases stayed unmatched. CDR3 sequence reads: CASSSKQGAWDTEAFF. Written as DNA, the CDR3 is TGTGCCAGCAGTTCCAAGCAGGGGGCTTGGGACACTGAAGCTTTCTTT.

The V gene is TRBV25-1, the J gene TRBJ1-1; D is uncertain. The CDR3 spans 12 residues. Between the trimmed V and J ends, which lost 4 bases and 5 bases, there was a span of 8 bases. Germline CDR1 is MGHDK and CDR2 is SYGVNS. CDR3 residues: CASSVGWTEAFF. In nucleotides, the CDR3 is TGTGCCAGCAGTGTAGGGTGGACTGAAGCTTTCTTT.

The J gene is TRBJ2-5, the V gene TRBV19; D unclear. V shed 3 bases and J shed 4 bases, with 12 bases lying between them. This CDR3 region has 14 residues. Germline CDR1 is LNHDA and CDR2 is SQIVND (reference sequence). The CDR3 reads CASSIDSTAETQYF. The CDR3, as DNA: TGTGCCAGTAGTATCGATTCTACAGCAGAGACCCAGTACTTC.